These 22 T cell receptor beta chains were all obtained from the same sample, sequenced in a study of beta chain features in type 1 diabetes. Expressed TCRB transcripts were sequenced, since all the RNA that had been isolated was reverse transcribed. Using immunoSEQ multiplex PCR, the repertoire was profiled, and TCRdb retains in-frame clones only, with some absent. The table has 90,000 to 110,000 clones, 40% seen once; the top ten hold over 0.05%. Sequenced: stem cell memory CD4+ T cells from blood. The origin of the receptors is a woman between 18 and 30 years old in good health.

This clone was counted between two and nine times. CDR3 region: CASSTLPGLAGEYNEQFF. Written as DNA, the CDR3 is TGCGCCAGCAGCACGTTACCGGGACTAGCGGGAGAGTACAATGAGCAGTTCTTC. This rearrangement joins TRBV5-1 to TRBJ2-1; 14 positions match TRBD2. J was trimmed by 4 bases and V by 4 bases; bases with no gene match: 10. The CDR3 covers 18 residues. Germline V gives CDR1 SGHRS, CDR2 YFSETQ. Combining the CDR3 with reference TRBV5-1 and TRBJ2-1 gives the whole variable domain KAGVTQTPRYLIKTRGQQVTLSCSPISGHRSVSWYQQTPGQGLQFLFEYFSETQRNKGNFPGRFSGRQFSNSRSEMNVSTLELGDSALYLCASSTLPGLAGEYNEQFFGPGTRLTVL.

This clone showed up just a few times. The chain is built from TRBV4-2 and TRBJ2-2, with 8 bases that match TRBD2. Germline V gene sequence: CDR1 LGHNA, CDR2 YNFKEQ. CDR3 size: 15 residues. V trimming: 4 bases; J trimming: 5 bases; junction bases outside the gene matches: 6. The CDR3 nucleotides are TGTGCCAGCAGCCCCCAGGCGGGAGGTACCGGGGAGCTGTTTTTT. Translation: CASSPQAGGTGELFF.

This rearrangement joins TRBV29-1 to TRBJ2-5, with 8 bases aligning to TRBD2. Per germline, CDR1 SQVTM and CDR2 ANQGSEA. The CDR3 is 18 amino acids. The V and J ends lost 8 bases and 7 bases, in that order; junction bases with no gene match: 27. CDR3 amino acids: CSTWGGSKASGQFGTQYF. In DNA form, the CDR3 reads TGCAGCACCTGGGGCGGGTCGAAGGCTAGCGGGCAATTTGGGACCCAGTACTTC.

The V call is TRBV4-3, the J call TRBJ1-2; D is undetermined. The germline V gene has CDR1 LGHNA and CDR2 YSLEER. The CDR3 has 14 residues. Deletions cut 1 base from V and 6 bases from J, with 12 bases between. CDR3 sequence (DNA): TGCGCCAGCAGCCAAGTGCAATTTGCTAATGGCTACACCTTC. Amino acid sequence: CASSQVQFANGYTF.

This chain uses TRBV28 with TRBJ1-2, with 8 nucleotides matching TRBD1. The CDR3 has 18 residues. Germline CDR1 and CDR2: MDHEN and SYDVKM. V was pared by 6 bases and J by 5 bases, with 20 bases of the junction left unmatched. CDR3 residues: CASSSGTGGTYRLYGYTF. Here the CDR3 DNA reads TGTGCCAGCAGCAGTGGGACAGGCGGAACCTACCGTCTTTATGGCTACACCTTC.

The V call is TRBV28, the J call TRBJ2-5; D may be TRBD2 (7 bases). The germline V gene encodes CDR1 MDHEN and CDR2 SYDVKM. There are 15 residues in the CDR3. Trimming removed 3 bases at V and 5 bases at J, with 16 bases between. The CDR3 coding sequence is TGTGCCAGCAGTTTCGGGGGGCTCGGGTTGGAGACCCAGTACTTC. As protein: CASSFGGLGLETQYF. The full variable domain, in which reference TRBV28 and TRBJ2-5 provide the parts outside the CDR3, is DVKVTQSSRYLVKRTGEKVFLECVQDMDHENMFWYRQDPGLGLRLIYFSYDVKMKEKGDIPEGYSVSREKKERFSLILESASTNQTSMYLCASSFGGLGLETQYFGPGTRLLVL.

This clone was seen a handful of times. Here the CDR3 reads CASRGGQGIIQYF. DNA for the CDR3: TGTGCCAGCAGGGGAGGACAGGGGATAATTCAGTACTTC. The chain employs TRBV28 and TRBJ2-4; 9 bases map to TRBD1. This CDR3 has 13 residues. The trim removed 6 bases at V and 10 bases at J, leaving 7 bases unmatched. From germline, CDR1 is MDHEN and CDR2 SYDVKM.

For the CDR3, the DNA is TGTGCCAGCTCACCAGGGCTGGGGGCGCAGAACGAGCAGTACTTC. Protein sequence: CASSPGLGAQNEQYF. The chain combines TRBV18 with TRBJ2-7, with D maybe TRBD1 (6 bases). CDR1 is KGHSH, CDR2 LQKENI, per germline. There are 15 residues in the CDR3. V was trimmed by 2 bases and J by 5 bases, leaving 16 bases between them.

Only a few counts were recorded for this clone. The chain joins TRBV7-3 to TRBJ2-1; 9 bases are a match to TRBD1. In germline, CDR1 is SGHTA, CDR2 FQGTGA. After removal of 2 bases from V and 9 bases from J, the junction contained 11 bases not matched to a gene. This CDR3 is built from 16 residues. The CDR3 spells CASSLSDRGGLGEQFF. The DNA for the CDR3 is TGTGCCAGCAGCTTATCGGACAGGGGCGGACTGGGTGAGCAGTTCTTC.

DNA of the CDR3: TGTGCCAGTAGAACCGGACTAGCGGGAGGGTTCTGGGCCGGGGAGCTGTTTTTT. Translation: CASRTGLAGGFWAGELFF. The chain is built from TRBV19 and TRBJ2-2; 15 bases are shared with TRBD2. The CDR3 is 18 residues long. After removal of 6 bases from V and 6 bases from J, the junction contained 11 bases not matched to a gene. Germline V lookup: CDR1 LNHDA, CDR2 SQIVND (reference sequence).

V and J are TRBV2 and TRBJ1-5; 7 bases agree with TRBD1. CDR1 is SNHLY, CDR2 FYNNEI, per germline. This CDR3 spans 14 amino acids. J was trimmed by 4 bases and V by 6 bases; bases with no gene match: 6. This CDR3 reads CASRETGNNQPQHF. CDR3 DNA sequence: TGTGCCAGCAGAGAGACAGGGAATAATCAGCCCCAGCATTTT. Using reference TRBV2 and TRBJ1-5 for the parts outside the CDR3, the full variable domain is EPEVTQTPSHQVTQMGQEVILRCVPISNHLYFYWYRQILGQKVEFLVSFYNNEISEKSEIFDDQFSVERPDGSNFTLKIRSTKLEDSAMYFCASRETGNNQPQHFGDGTRLSIL.

This clone was seen a handful of times. The genes are TRBV5-1 and TRBJ2-1; D is ambiguous. The CDR3 length is 13 residues. V was shortened by 5 bases and J by 0 bases, with 6 bases between the two germline ends. Germline values: CDR1 SGHRS, CDR2 YFSETQ. This CDR3 reads CASSPSSYNEQFF. In DNA, the CDR3 is TGCGCCAGCAGTCCCAGCTCCTACAATGAGCAGTTCTTC.

The V gene is TRBV28, the J gene TRBJ2-7, with D possibly being TRBD2 (5 bases). Germline CDR1 and CDR2: MDHEN and SYDVKM. Between the trimmed V and J ends, which lost 8 bases and 1 base, there was a span of 15 bases. The CDR3 length is 14 residues. The CDR3 nucleotides are TGTGCCAGCGAACCGGGGAATCCTTCCTACGAGCAGTACTTC. This sequence encodes CASEPGNPSYEQYF.

This chain links TRBV30 with TRBJ1-1; 7 bases match TRBD1. The CDR3 is 17 amino acids. The junction had 14 bases not matched to a gene; V was cut back by 3 bases and J by 1 base. Germline loops: CDR1 GTSNPN, CDR2 SVGIG (reference sequence). The CDR3 sequence is CAWRPLGTAPGNTEAFF. CDR3 coding DNA: TGTGCCTGGAGGCCTCTAGGGACAGCCCCTGGGAACACTGAAGCTTTCTTT. Full variable domain (missing parts from reference TRBV30 and TRBJ1-1): SQTIHQWPATLVQPVGSPLSLECTVEGTSNPNLYWYRQAAGRGLQLLFYSVGIGQISSEVPQNLSASRPQDRQFILSSKKLLLSDSGFYLCAWRPLGTAPGNTEAFFGQGTRLTVV.

This chain connects TRBV5-4 to TRBJ2-1, with a tentative D call TRBD2 (6 bases). The CDR3 sequence is 15 residues long. V dropped 4 bases and J dropped 4 bases, with 15 bases sitting between them. CDR1 SGHNT and CDR2 YYREEE come from the germline V gene (reference sequence). This chain's CDR3 is CASSIWTGGYNEQFF. CDR3 DNA sequence: TGTGCCAGCAGCATATGGACCGGGGGATACAATGAGCAGTTCTTC.

The chain couples TRBV27 to TRBJ2-4; perhaps TRBD2 as D (5 bases). Germline V lookup: CDR1 MNHEY, CDR2 SMNVEV (reference sequence). The CDR3 is made up of 15 amino acids. V lost 9 bases to trimming and J lost 1 base, with 16 bases between them. In nucleotides, the CDR3 is TGTGCCAGTCATCCTAGAGGGCGGGCCAAAAACATTCAGTACTTC. Translation gives CASHPRGRAKNIQYF.

This rearrangement joins TRBV28 to TRBJ2-1, with 10 bases matching TRBD2. The ends lost 6 bases at V and 1 base at J; junction bases unmatched: 15. Germline CDR1 and CDR2: MDHEN and SYDVKM. This CDR3 spans 19 amino acids. CDR3 loop: CASRTLGLARRTSYNEQFF. CDR3 DNA: TGTGCCAGCAGGACTTTGGGACTAGCGCGACGGACGTCCTACAATGAGCAGTTCTTC.

The rearrangement links TRBV5-4 to TRBJ1-2; unclear D gene. CDR1 is SGHNT and CDR2 is YYREEE in the germline V gene (reference sequence). The CDR3 loop spans 14 amino acids. The V end lost 1 base, the J end lost 5 bases, and 12 bases lay between the germline ends. Written as DNA, the CDR3 is TGTGCCAGCAGCTTGTTGCGTGTGGAGTATGGCTACACCTTC. Translated: CASSLLRVEYGYTF.

This clone was picked up one time. This sequence joins TRBV7-3 and TRBJ2-7; TRBD2 agrees at 10 bases. Germline CDR1 SGHTA, CDR2 FQGTGA. The trim removed 5 bases at V and 4 bases at J, leaving 11 bases unmatched. CDR3 length: 16 amino acids. The CDR3: CASSRKAGGIPYEQYF. The CDR3 region has the DNA TGTGCCAGCAGCCGAAAAGCGGGAGGGATCCCTTACGAGCAGTACTTC.

This chain joins TRBV7-9 and TRBJ2-1; a possible D gene is TRBD1 (5 bases). V lost 5 bases, J lost 0 bases, and 14 bases lay in between. Germline CDR1 is SEHNR and CDR2 is FQNEAQ (reference sequence). CDR3 size: 16 residues. CDR3 sequence: CASSPRLQGSYNEQFF. In nucleotides, the CDR3 is TGTGCCAGCAGCCCGCGACTGCAGGGCTCCTACAATGAGCAGTTCTTC.

This clone has just a few counts. This rearrangement joins TRBV2 to TRBJ2-7; maybe TRBD2 (7 bases). The germline V and J ends were trimmed by 7 bases and 2 bases, with 12 bases remaining between them. Looked up from germline, CDR1 is SNHLY and CDR2 is FYNNEI. CDR3 size: 13 residues. CDR3 DNA: TGTGCCAGCAAGGTCGGGGGGCCCTACGAGCAGTACTTC. It is translated as CASKVGGPYEQYF.

Here the CDR3 reads CAILPGTPSSYEQYF. CDR3 bases: TGTGCCATCCTACCCGGGACACCGTCCTCCTACGAGCAGTACTTC. This rearrangement joins TRBV28 to TRBJ2-7; a possible D gene is TRBD1 (6 bases). Germline CDR1 reads MDHEN; CDR2 reads SYDVKM. Deletions cut 10 bases from V and 0 bases from J, with 19 bases between. This CDR3 has 15 residues.